This TCR beta chain was captured in a study of cytomegalovirus exposure and HLA in healthy donors. The CDR3 totals 15 residues. Germline values: CDR1 LNHDA, CDR2 SQIVND (reference sequence). V gave up 4 bases and J gave up 4 bases; unmatched junction bases: 5. PCR primers comprised 60 Vbeta and 13 Jbeta primers. Profiling relied on immunoSEQ multiplex PCR, and the TCRdb table lists in-frame clones only, not all of them. Found here are fewer than 200,000 clones, over 9.5% of them singletons; the top ten hold approximately 7.8%. The receptor was isolated from a man between 50 and 59 years old in good health and CMV-seropositive. The chain combines TRBV19 with TRBJ1-3; 9 bases are a match to TRBD1. The sample comprised PBMCs. CDR3 nucleotides: TGTGCCAGTAGTAGGGACAGGGTCTCGGGAAACACCATATATTTT. It is translated as CASSRDRVSGNTIYF.